This TCR beta chain came from a study of T cells in Graves' hyperthyroidism and ophthalmopathy. Points from the study as a whole: Ophthalmopathy was predicted by the model a median of around 5.9 months ahead of onset.

The study excluded patients with uncontrolled infection, other autoimmune disease, pregnancy or lactation. In this sample, this clonotype turned up a few times. Its antigen is not known. It was RNA transcripts that yielded the amplified TCR beta CDR3 regions. A set of HTBI primers served as the primers for a first-round RT-PCR of the TCR CDR3. MiXCR was run by TCRdb on the multiplex PCR reads, yielding one entry per CDR3 protein. This sample carries about 400,000 distinct CDR3 sequences, under 15% of them seen once, and the ten largest clones take approximately 29%. CDR3 length: 15 amino acids. From germline, CDR1 is LNHDA and CDR2 SQIVND (reference sequence). V was pared by 7 bases and J by 7 bases, with 17 bases between.

The receptor was isolated from a woman aged 25 to 39 with Graves' hyperthyroidism. The gene calls are TRBV19 and TRBJ1-6; a possible D gene is TRBD1 (5 bases). Sequenced material: blood. The CDR3 reads CASNPLAGSNSPLHF. For the CDR3, the DNA is TGTGCCAGTAACCCCTTGGCAGGGTCAAATTCACCCCTCCACTTT.